The rows below give T cell receptor beta chains drawn from one sample of a study of identifying expanded T cells in peripheral blood. Libraries were prepared by immunoSEQ multiplex PCR; TCRdb keeps only in-frame clonotypes and omits some of them. The repertoire holds about 94,000 clones, with nearly 90% as singletons. Sequencing input: blood. Source of these receptors: a person between 18 and 75 years old in good health. Both conserved end residues are part of each CDR3. A D gene is named only where the DNA matches it firmly. Size is omitted from some rows. Given values are once, few, many or a class for expanded clones.

cdr3_length,d_call,v_call,clone_size,j_call,cdr3_aa
13,TRBD1,TRBV15,NA,TRBJ1-4,CATRGQVNEKLFF
13,NA,TRBV19,NA,TRBJ1-2,CASSMQANYGYTF
16,NA,TRBV13,NA,TRBJ2-7,CASSPPSVGGAYEQYF
16,NA,TRBV7-9,NA,TRBJ1-5,CASSLAVGVRNQPQHF
11,NA,TRBV30,NA,TRBJ2-1,CAWSGRNEQFF
13,NA,TRBV10-3,NA,TRBJ2-1,CAISRTLNNEQFF
15,NA,TRBV7-9,once,TRBJ2-5,CASSRKGGQGETQYF
16,NA,TRBV15,NA,TRBJ1-4,CATSREAGSTNEKLFF
14,NA,TRBV6-6,NA,TRBJ1-1,CASSYSNRNTEAFF
15,NA,TRBV11-2,NA,TRBJ1-1,CASSSETGADTEAFF
14,NA,TRBV6-5,NA,TRBJ1-2,CASSYKGGVRGYTF
16,NA,TRBV18,NA,TRBJ1-3,CASSLPAASSGNTIYF
15,NA,TRBV30,NA,TRBJ1-2,CAWSVQGNPISGYTF
13,NA,TRBV9,few,TRBJ1-2,CASNKPGAYGYTF
14,NA,TRBV19,NA,TRBJ2-4,CATREESGKNIQYF
16,NA,TRBV7-8,few,TRBJ1-5,CASSPKGDYSNQPQHF
15,NA,TRBV7-9,NA,TRBJ1-6,CASSLEGGLNSPLHF
10,NA,TRBV30,NA,TRBJ1-2,CAWDHYGYTF
14,NA,TRBV5-1,NA,TRBJ1-1,CASSSVGSSTEAFF
15,NA,TRBV21-1,NA,TRBJ2-7,CASSNTGQGIYEQYF
14,NA,TRBV9,NA,TRBJ2-7,CASGPTQRPYEQYF
15,TRBD2,TRBV11-3,NA,TRBJ2-1,CASSPGTSGDNEQFF
15,NA,TRBV6-1,NA,TRBJ1-2,CASSGLGARDYGYTF
15,NA,TRBV18,NA,TRBJ1-1,CASSPSGEKGTEAFF
13,NA,TRBV5-1,NA,TRBJ1-2,CASSLGQHYGYTF
15,NA,TRBV5-6,NA,TRBJ1-2,CASSPPSQGPIGYTF
13,NA,TRBV7-9,few,TRBJ1-1,CASSQGGYTEAFF
13,NA,TRBV6-4,few,TRBJ1-1,CASSVGRSTEAFF
14,NA,TRBV28,once,TRBJ1-1,CASSLQGHNTEAFF
15,NA,TRBV7-8,NA,TRBJ1-4,CASSLVRGIGEKLFF
11,NA,TRBV19,few,TRBJ1-3,CASRSGNTIYF
17,NA,TRBV7-2,NA,TRBJ2-5,CASSPSGTGRGQETQYF